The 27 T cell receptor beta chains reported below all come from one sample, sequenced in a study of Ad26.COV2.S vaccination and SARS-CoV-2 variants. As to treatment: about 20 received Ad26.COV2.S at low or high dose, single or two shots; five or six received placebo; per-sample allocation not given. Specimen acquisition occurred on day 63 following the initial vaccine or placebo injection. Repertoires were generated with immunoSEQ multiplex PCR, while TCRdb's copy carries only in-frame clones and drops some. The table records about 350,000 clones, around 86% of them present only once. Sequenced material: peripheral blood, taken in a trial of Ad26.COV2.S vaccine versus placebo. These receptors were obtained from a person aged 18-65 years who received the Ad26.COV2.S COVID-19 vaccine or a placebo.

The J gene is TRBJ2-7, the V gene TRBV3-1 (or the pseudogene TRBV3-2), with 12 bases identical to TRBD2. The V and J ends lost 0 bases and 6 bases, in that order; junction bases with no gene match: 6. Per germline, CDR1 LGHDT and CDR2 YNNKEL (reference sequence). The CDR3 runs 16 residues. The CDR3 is CASSQECTSGGCEQYF. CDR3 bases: TGTGCCAGCAGCCAAGAATGTACTAGCGGGGGGTGCGAGCAGTACTTC.

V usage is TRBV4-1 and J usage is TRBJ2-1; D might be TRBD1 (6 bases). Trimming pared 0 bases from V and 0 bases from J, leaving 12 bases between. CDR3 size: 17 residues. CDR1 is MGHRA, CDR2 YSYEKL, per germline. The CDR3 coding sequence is TGCGCCAGCAGCCAAGAGGGGGCGGTTACCTCCTACAATGAGCAGTTCTTC. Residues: CASSQEGAVTSYNEQFF.

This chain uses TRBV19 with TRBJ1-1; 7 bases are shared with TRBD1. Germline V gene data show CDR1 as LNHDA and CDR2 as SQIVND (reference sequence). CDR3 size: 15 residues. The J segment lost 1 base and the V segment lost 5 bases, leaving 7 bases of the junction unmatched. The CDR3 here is CASSRRDRSNTEAFF. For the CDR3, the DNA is TGTGCCAGTAGTCGCCGGGACAGATCGAACACTGAAGCTTTCTTT.

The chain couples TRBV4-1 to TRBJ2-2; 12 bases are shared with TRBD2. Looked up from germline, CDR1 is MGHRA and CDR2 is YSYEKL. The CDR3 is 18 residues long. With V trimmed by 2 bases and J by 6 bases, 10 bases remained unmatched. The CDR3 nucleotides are TGCGCCAGCAGCCAATCTGGCGCTAGCGGGGGGGTCGCCGGGGAGCTGTTTTTT. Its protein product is CASSQSGASGGVAGELFF.

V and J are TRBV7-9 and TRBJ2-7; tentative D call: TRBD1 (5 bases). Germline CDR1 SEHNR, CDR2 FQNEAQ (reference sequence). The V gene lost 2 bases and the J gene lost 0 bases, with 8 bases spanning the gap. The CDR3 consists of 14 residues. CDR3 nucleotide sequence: TGTGCCAGCAGCTTACAGGGCAGCTCCTACGAGCAGTACTTC. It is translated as CASSLQGSSYEQYF.

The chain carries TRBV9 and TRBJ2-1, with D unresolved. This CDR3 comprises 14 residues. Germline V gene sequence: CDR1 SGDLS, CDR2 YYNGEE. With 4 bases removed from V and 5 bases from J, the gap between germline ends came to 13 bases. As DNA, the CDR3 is TGTGCCAGCAGCCCCGACATGAAACACAATGAGCAGTTCTTC. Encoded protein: CASSPDMKHNEQFF.

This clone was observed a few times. The CDR3 sequence: CASSRSRAGNYGYTF. CDR3 bases: TGTGCCAGCAGCCGTTCTCGAGCAGGGAACTATGGCTACACCTTC. The chain has TRBV4-2 and TRBJ1-2; D possibly corresponds to TRBD1 (5 bases). This CDR3 spans 15 amino acids. Per germline, CDR1 LGHNA and CDR2 YNFKEQ. V was cut by 4 bases and J by 2 bases, with 14 bases left in between.

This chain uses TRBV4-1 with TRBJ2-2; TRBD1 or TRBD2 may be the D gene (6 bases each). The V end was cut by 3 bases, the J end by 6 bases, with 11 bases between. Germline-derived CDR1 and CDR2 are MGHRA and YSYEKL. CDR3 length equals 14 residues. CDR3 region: CASSHVGGSGELFF. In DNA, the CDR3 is TGCGCCAGCAGCCATGTCGGGGGCTCCGGGGAGCTGTTTTTT.

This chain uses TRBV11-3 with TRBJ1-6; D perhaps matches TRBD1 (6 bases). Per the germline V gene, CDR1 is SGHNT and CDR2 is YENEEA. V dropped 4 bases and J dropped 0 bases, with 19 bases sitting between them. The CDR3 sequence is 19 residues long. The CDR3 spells CASSSRDKNSSSYNSPLHF. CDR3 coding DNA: TGTGCCAGCAGCTCCCGGGACAAAAACTCTAGCTCCTATAATTCACCCCTCCACTTT.

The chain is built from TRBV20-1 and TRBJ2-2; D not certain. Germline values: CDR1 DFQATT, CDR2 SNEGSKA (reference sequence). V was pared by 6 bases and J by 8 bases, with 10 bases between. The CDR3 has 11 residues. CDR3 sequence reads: CSALLAGELFF. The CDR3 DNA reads TGCAGTGCCCTCCTTGCAGGGGAGCTGTTTTTT.

CDR3 DNA sequence: TGTGCCAGTAGTTTGGAGAATCAGCCCCAGCATTTT. Its translation is CASSLENQPQHF. The gene calls are TRBV19 and TRBJ1-5, with no clear D. The germline gives CDR1 LNHDA, CDR2 SQIVND (reference sequence). Trimming left V 5 bases short and J 4 bases short, with 6 bases between. The CDR3 is 12 amino acids.

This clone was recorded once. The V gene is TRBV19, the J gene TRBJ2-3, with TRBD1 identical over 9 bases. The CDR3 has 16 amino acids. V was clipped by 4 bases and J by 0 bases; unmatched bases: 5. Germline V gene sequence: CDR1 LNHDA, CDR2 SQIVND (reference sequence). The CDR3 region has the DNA TGTGCCAGTAGTACTATAACAGGGGGCAGCACAGATACGCAGTATTTT. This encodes CASSTITGGSTDTQYF.

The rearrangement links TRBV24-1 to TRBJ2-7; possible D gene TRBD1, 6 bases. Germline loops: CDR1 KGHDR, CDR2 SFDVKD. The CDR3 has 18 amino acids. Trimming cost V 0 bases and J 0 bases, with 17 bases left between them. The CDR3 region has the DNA TGTGCCACCAGTGATTTGCAACTTATTCAGGGGACCTCCTACGAGCAGTACTTC. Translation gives CATSDLQLIQGTSYEQYF.

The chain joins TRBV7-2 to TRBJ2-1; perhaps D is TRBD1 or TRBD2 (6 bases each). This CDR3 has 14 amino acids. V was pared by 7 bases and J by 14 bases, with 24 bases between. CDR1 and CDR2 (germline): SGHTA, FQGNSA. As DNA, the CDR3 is TGTGCCAGCACCCACGGGGGCAGCTCAATGAGGGAGTTCTTC. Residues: CASTHGGSSMREFF.

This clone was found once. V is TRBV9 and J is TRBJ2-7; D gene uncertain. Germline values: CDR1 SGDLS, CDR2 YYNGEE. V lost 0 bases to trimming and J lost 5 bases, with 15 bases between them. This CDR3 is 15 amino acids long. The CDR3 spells CASSVESGFYHEQYF. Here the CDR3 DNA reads TGTGCCAGCAGCGTAGAATCTGGGTTCTACCACGAGCAGTACTTC.

The DNA of the CDR3 is TGCGCCAGCAGCCAAGGAGACGGCGGAGGCGAGCAGTACTTC. Translation gives CASSQGDGGGEQYF. The rearrangement links TRBV4-3 to TRBJ2-7; the D gene is possibly TRBD2 (5 bases). Trimming removed 1 base from V and 6 bases from J, with 13 bases in between. CDR3 length: 14 residues. The V gene's germline CDR1 is LGHNA and CDR2 YSLEER.

Here the CDR3 reads CASSPQVRVGYSNQPQHF. In nucleotides, the CDR3 is TGTGCCAGCAGCCCCCAAGTGAGAGTAGGATATAGCAATCAGCCCCAGCATTTT. The chain combines TRBV7-2 with TRBJ1-5, with no clear D. This CDR3 spans 18 amino acids. Germline V CDR1 and CDR2: SGHTA, FQGNSA. Trimming removed 5 bases at V and 0 bases at J, with 20 bases between.

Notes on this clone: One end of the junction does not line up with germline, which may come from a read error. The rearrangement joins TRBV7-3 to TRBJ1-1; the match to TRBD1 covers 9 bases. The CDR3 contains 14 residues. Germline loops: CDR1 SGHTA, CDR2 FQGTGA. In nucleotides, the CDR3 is TGTGCCAGCAGCGTAACAGGGGGCAACACTGAAGCTTTCTTT. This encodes CASSVTGGNTEAFF.

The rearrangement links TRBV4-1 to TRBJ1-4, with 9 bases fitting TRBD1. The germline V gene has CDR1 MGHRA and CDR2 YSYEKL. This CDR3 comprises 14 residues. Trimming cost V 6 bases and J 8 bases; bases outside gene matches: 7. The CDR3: CASSNRQGVEKLFF. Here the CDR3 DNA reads TGCGCCAGCAGTAACCGACAGGGGGTGGAAAAACTGTTTTTT.

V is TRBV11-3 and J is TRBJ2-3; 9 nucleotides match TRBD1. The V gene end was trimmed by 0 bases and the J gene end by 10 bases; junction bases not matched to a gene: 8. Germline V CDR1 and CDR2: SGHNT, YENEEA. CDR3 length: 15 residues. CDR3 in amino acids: CASSLDGTGNSAQYF. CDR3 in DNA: TGTGCCAGCAGCTTAGATGGGACAGGGAATAGTGCGCAGTATTTT.

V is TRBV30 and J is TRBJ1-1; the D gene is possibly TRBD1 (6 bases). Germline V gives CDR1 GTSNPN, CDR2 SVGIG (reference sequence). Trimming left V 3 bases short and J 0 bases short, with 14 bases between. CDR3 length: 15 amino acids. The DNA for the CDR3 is TGTGCCTGGAGCGGACGGGACACCATGAACACTGAAGCTTTCTTT. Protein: CAWSGRDTMNTEAFF.

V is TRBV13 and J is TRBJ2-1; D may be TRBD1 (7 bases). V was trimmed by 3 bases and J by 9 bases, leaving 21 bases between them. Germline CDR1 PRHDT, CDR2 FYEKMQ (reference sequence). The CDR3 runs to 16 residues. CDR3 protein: CASSFKTGRSWAEQFF. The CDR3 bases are TGTGCCAGCAGCTTTAAGACAGGGAGGTCATGGGCTGAGCAGTTCTTC.

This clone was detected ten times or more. CDR3 region: CSAEFQETQYF. CDR3 coding DNA: TGCAGTGCTGAGTTCCAAGAGACCCAGTACTTC. The chain carries TRBV20-1 and TRBJ2-5; unclear D gene. This CDR3 contains 11 residues. Trimming cost V 5 bases and J 1 base, with 5 bases left between them. Germline V gene sequence: CDR1 DFQATT, CDR2 SNEGSKA (reference sequence).

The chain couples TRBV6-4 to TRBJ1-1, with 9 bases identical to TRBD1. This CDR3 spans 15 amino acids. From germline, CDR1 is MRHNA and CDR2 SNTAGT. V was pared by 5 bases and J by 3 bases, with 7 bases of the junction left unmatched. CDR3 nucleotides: TGTGCCAGCAGTCCTAGGACAGGGGCATACACTGAAGCTTTCTTT. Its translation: CASSPRTGAYTEAFF.

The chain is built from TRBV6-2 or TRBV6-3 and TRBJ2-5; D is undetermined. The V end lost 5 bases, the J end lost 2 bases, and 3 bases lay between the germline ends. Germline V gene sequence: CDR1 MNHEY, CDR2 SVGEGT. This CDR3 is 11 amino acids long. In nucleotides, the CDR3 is TGTGCCAGCAGTACGCAAGAGACCCAGTACTTC. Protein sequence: CASSTQETQYF.

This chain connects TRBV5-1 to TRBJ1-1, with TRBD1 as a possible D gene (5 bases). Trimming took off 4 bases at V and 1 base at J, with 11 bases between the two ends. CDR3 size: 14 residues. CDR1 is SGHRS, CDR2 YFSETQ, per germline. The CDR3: CASSGGPTNTEAFF. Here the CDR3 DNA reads TGCGCCAGCAGCGGGGGACCGACGAACACTGAAGCTTTCTTT.

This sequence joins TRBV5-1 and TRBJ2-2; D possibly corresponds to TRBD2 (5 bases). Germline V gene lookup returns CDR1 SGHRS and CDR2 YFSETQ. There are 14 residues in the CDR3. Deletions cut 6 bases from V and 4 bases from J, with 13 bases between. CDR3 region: CASNFGGATGELFF. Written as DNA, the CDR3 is TGCGCCAGCAATTTTGGAGGAGCCACCGGGGAGCTGTTTTTT. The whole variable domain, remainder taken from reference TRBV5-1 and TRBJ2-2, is KAGVTQTPRYLIKTRGQQVTLSCSPISGHRSVSWYQQTPGQGLQFLFEYFSETQRNKGNFPGRFSGRQFSNSRSEMNVSTLELGDSALYLCASNFGGATGELFFGEGSRLTVL.